These 8 T cell receptor beta chains were sequenced from one sample in a study of T cells in Graves' hyperthyroidism and ophthalmopathy. RNA transcripts gave rise to amplified TCR beta CDR3 regions. With the HTBI primer set, the TCR CDR3 went through a first round of RT-PCR. MiXCR was run by TCRdb on the multiplex PCR reads, yielding one entry per CDR3 protein. The sample shows about 98,000 distinct CDR3 sequences, around 40% of them seen only once. Sequencing was performed on peripheral blood or thyroid tissue (not recorded which). The receptors derive from a woman in her twenties or thirties with Graves' hyperthyroidism.

This clonotype was seen at least ten times. The chain is built from TRBV5-1 and TRBJ2-7, with 10 bases that match TRBD1. From germline, CDR1 is SGHRS and CDR2 YFSETQ. The CDR3 is made up of 15 amino acids. The trim removed 4 bases at V and 7 bases at J, leaving 11 bases unmatched. The CDR3 loop is CASSGGTGDYEEQYF. For the CDR3, the DNA is TGCGCCAGCAGCGGCGGGACAGGGGATTACGAGGAGCAGTACTTC.

This clonotype was seen at least ten times. This chain uses TRBV4-1 with TRBJ1-1; D is unresolved. This CDR3 is built from 13 residues. Trimming took 4 bases from V and 1 from J, leaving 7 bases between them. Per germline, CDR1 MGHRA and CDR2 YSYEKL. The CDR3 reads CASSLHWNTEAFF. CDR3 DNA: TGCGCCAGCAGCCTCCATTGGAACACTGAAGCTTTCTTT.

As to this clonotype: The junction and the germline gene differ at one end; a read error may be behind it. The CDR3: CAGSSPMGLGAFF. CDR3 DNA: TGTGCCGGCAGCTCCCCCATGGGACTAGGAGCTTTCTTT. The V gene is TRBV5-4, the J gene TRBJ1-1; tentatively, D is TRBD1 (5 bases). The CDR3 covers 13 residues. Looked up from germline, CDR1 is SGHNT and CDR2 is YYREEE (reference sequence). Supplemented by reference TRBV5-4 and TRBJ1-1, the full variable domain reads ETGVTQSPTHLIKTRGQQVTLRCSSQSGHNTVSWYQQALGQGPQFIFQYYREEENGRGNFPPRFSGLQFPNYSSELNVNALELDDSALYLCAGSSPMGLGAFFGQGTRLTVV.

Comments on this clonotype: One junction end disagrees with the germline gene, perhaps due to a read error. The rearrangement joins TRBV12-3 or TRBV12-4 to TRBJ2-3, with D perhaps being TRBD1 or TRBD2 (5 bases each). This CDR3 region has 9 residues. The CDR3 DNA reads as TGTGCCAGCAGTTGGCCGGGACATTTT. Translating gives CASSWPGHF.

The gene calls are TRBV9 and TRBJ2-2; D possibly corresponds to TRBD2 (5 bases). Trimming shortened V by 0 bases and J by 8 bases, and 14 bases separated the two germline ends. The germline V gene encodes CDR1 SGDLS and CDR2 YYNGEE. The CDR3 totals 15 residues. The CDR3 DNA reads as TGTGCCAGCAGCGTAGCCTCTAGCATTAAGGGGGAGCTGTTTTTT. This gives the protein CASSVASSIKGELFF.

This clonotype was recorded at least ten times. The chain couples TRBV9 to TRBJ1-5, with D tentatively TRBD1 (5 bases). The CDR3 is 16 amino acids. The V gene's germline CDR1 is SGDLS and CDR2 YYNGEE. The V end lost 0 bases, the J end lost 0 bases, and 10 bases lay between the germline ends. DNA of the CDR3: TGTGCCAGCAGCGTAGGCGGAGGGACTAGCAATCAGCCCCAGCATTTT. Translating it yields CASSVGGGTSNQPQHF.

This clonotype was seen ten or more times. The chain uses TRBV5-1 and TRBJ2-7; 7 positions agree with TRBD1. The V gene's germline CDR1 is SGHRS and CDR2 YFSETQ. CDR3 size: 14 residues. V shed 2 bases, J shed 2 bases, and the junction held 4 bases outside the gene matches. CDR3 protein: CASSLRQGPYEQYF. DNA of the CDR3: TGCGCCAGCAGCTTACGACAGGGACCCTACGAGCAGTACTTC.

This clonotype is a singleton in its sample. The chain links TRBV11-2 to TRBJ1-5, with D maybe TRBD1 (5 bases). Trimming cost V 9 bases and J 6 bases, with 24 bases left between them. The CDR3 consists of 16 residues. The germline gives CDR1 SGHAT, CDR2 FQNNGV. CDR3 residues: CASSIMGQGYGQPQHF. The DNA of the CDR3 is TGTGCCAGTAGTATTATGGGGCAGGGTTACGGTCAGCCCCAGCATTTT.